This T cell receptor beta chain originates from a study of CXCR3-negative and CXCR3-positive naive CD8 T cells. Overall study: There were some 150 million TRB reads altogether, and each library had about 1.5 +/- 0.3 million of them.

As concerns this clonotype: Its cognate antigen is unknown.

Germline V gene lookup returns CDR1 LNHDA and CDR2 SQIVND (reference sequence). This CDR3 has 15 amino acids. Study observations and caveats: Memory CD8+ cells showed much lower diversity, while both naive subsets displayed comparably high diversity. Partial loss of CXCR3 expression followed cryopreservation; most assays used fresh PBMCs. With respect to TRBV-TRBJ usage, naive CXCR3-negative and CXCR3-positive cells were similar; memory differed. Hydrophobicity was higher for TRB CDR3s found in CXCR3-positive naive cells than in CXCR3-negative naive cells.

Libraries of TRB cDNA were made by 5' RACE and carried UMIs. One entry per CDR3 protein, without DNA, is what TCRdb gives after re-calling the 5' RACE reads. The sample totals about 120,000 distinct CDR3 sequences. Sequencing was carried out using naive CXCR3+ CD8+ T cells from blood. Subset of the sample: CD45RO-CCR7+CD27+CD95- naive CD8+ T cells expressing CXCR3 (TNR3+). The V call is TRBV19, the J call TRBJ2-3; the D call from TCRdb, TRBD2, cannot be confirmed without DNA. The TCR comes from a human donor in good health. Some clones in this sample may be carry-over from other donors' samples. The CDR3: CASSMVGGFTDTQYF. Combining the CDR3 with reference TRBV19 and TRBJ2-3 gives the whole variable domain DGGITQSPKYLFRKEGQNVTLSCEQNLNHDAMYWYRQDPGQGLRLIYYSQIVNDFQKGDIAEGYSVSREKKESFPLTVTSAQKNPTAFYLCASSMVGGFTDTQYFGPGTRLTVL.